This section outlines one T cell receptor (beta chain) sequence together with its context. The CDR3 runs 14 residues. The germline V gene encodes CDR1 MGHRA and CDR2 YSYEKL. V was pared by 0 bases and J by 6 bases, with 8 bases between. This specimen comes from a study of OX40 agonist ivuxolimab in advanced cancers. Across the study: Patients treated during dose escalation were battling hepatocellular carcinoma, melanoma, renal cell or head and neck cancer.

Profiled with immunoSEQ multiplex PCR; TCRdb holds only in-frame clones, not every one. The table includes fewer than 16,000 clones, 65% to 80% detected once. The clonotype was recovered from an adult with an advanced solid tumor such as melanoma, head and neck, liver or kidney cancer. The gene calls are TRBV4-1 and TRBJ1-4; D is undetermined. The sequences come from CD4+ or CD8+ T cells sorted from blood, collected in a trial of the OX40 agonist ivuxolimab. As DNA, the CDR3 is TGCGCCAGCAGCCAAGATCCGGCGGATGAAAAACTGTTTTTT. Its translation is CASSQDPADEKLFF.